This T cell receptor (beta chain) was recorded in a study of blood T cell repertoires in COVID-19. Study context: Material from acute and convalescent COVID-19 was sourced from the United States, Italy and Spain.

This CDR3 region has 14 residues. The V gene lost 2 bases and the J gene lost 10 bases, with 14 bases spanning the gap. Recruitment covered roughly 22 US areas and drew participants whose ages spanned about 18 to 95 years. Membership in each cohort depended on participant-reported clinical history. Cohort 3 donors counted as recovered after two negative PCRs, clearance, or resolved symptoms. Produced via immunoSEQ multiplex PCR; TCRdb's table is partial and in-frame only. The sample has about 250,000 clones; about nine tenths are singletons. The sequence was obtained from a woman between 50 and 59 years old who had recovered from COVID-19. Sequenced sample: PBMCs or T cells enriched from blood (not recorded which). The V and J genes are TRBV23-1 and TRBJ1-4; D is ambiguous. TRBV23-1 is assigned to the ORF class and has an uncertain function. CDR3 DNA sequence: TGCGCCAGCAGTCAACGGGAGTTACTAGTAAAACTGTTTTTT. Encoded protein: CASSQRELLVKLFF.